A selection of T cell receptor beta chains follows, all from one sample in a study of human T cells and chemical hapten exposure. A single record per CDR3 protein comes from TCRdb applying MiXCR to the RACE reads. The repertoire includes about 82,000 distinct CDR3 sequences, about 10% of them detected once, and around 4.2% sits in the top ten. The material was whole blood, obtained in connection with sensitization to the hapten diphenylcyclopropenone (DPC). The source of these receptors is a woman aged 45-65 years with alopecia areata. Some clones in this sample may be carry-over from other donors' samples. The CDR3 runs from the conserved cysteine through the conserved F or W. A D gene is named only where the DNA matches it firmly. Some rows have no size entry. The others give once, few or many, or a class for an expanded clone.

V gene: TRBV11-2; J gene: TRBJ2-1; D gene: TRBD1; clone size: many; CDR3 DNA: TGTGCCAGCAGCTTAGCGGGACAGGGGGCTCAGCATGAGCAGTTCTTC; CDR3 protein: CASSLAGQGAQHEQFF
V gene: TRBV18; J gene: TRBJ1-4; D gene: TRBD1; clone size: many; CDR3 DNA: TGTGCCAGCTCGCTATTGGGACAGGGGAATGAAAAACTGTTTTTT; CDR3 protein: CASSLLGQGNEKLFF
V gene: TRBV10-3; J gene: TRBJ2-1; D gene: TRBD1; clone size: few; CDR3 DNA: TGTGCCATCAGTGAGGAGGGGACAGGGAACAATGAGCAGTTCTTC; CDR3 protein: CAISEEGTGNNEQFF
V gene: TRBV11-1; J gene: TRBJ1-1; D gene: -; clone size: -; CDR3 DNA: TGTGCCAGCAGCTTCAGGGATGAAGCTTTCTTT; CDR3 protein: CASSFRDEAFF
V gene: TRBV6-1; J gene: TRBJ2-3; D gene: -; clone size: few; CDR3 DNA: TGTGCCAGCAACATACTCCGGGGGGCGCAGGGAGATACGCAGTATTTT; CDR3 protein: CASNILRGAQGDTQYF
V gene: TRBV5-1; J gene: TRBJ2-7; D gene: -; clone size: -; CDR3 DNA: TGCGCCAGCAGCTTGCCCCTTGGAGGGGGTCCTGACGAGCAGTACTTC; CDR3 protein: CASSLPLGGGPDEQYF
V gene: TRBV7-6; J gene: TRBJ2-1; D gene: TRBD2; clone size: -; CDR3 DNA: TGTGCCAGCAGCTCCGCCGGGACTAGCGGGAGCGGTGAGCAGTTCTTC; CDR3 protein: CASSSAGTSGSGEQFF
V gene: TRBV9; J gene: TRBJ1-1; D gene: -; clone size: many; CDR3 DNA: TGTGCCAGCAGCGTGGGGATTAGTACTGAAGCTTTCTTT; CDR3 protein: CASSVGISTEAFF
V gene: TRBV18; J gene: TRBJ1-2; D gene: -; clone size: many; CDR3 DNA: TGTGCCAGCTCACCACCGGGGGTGAAAGGCTATGGCTACACCTTC; CDR3 protein: CASSPPGVKGYGYTF
V gene: TRBV6-2/TRBV6-3; J gene: TRBJ2-3; D gene: TRBD2; clone size: -; CDR3 DNA: TGTGCCAGCAGCCTAGCGGGAGCGGGAGATACGCAGTATTTT; CDR3 protein: CASSLAGAGDTQYF
V gene: TRBV18; J gene: TRBJ1-5; D gene: TRBD1; clone size: many; CDR3 DNA: TGTGCCAGCTCACCTGAACAGGGGATGGGCCAGCCCCAGCATTTT; CDR3 protein: CASSPEQGMGQPQHF
V gene: TRBV3-1; J gene: TRBJ1-4; D gene: -; clone size: many; CDR3 DNA: TGTGCCAGCAGCCCACAGGGAGGGAGCGATGAAAAACTGTTTTTT; CDR3 protein: CASSPQGGSDEKLFF
V gene: TRBV29-1; J gene: TRBJ2-3; D gene: TRBD1; clone size: few; CDR3 DNA: TGCAGCGTTGTTCGGGACAGGGTAGATACGCAGTATTTT; CDR3 protein: CSVVRDRVDTQYF
V gene: TRBV14; J gene: TRBJ2-7; D gene: -; clone size: many; CDR3 DNA: TGTGCCAGCAGCCCGTACTACCTCCGAGAGCAGTACTTC; CDR3 protein: CASSPYYLREQYF
V gene: TRBV5-6; J gene: TRBJ1-1; D gene: TRBD1; clone size: many; CDR3 DNA: TGTGCCAGCAGCCAAGAGGACAGGATTTACACTGAAGCTTTCTTT; CDR3 protein: CASSQEDRIYTEAFF
V gene: TRBV19; J gene: TRBJ1-5; D gene: -; clone size: -; CDR3 DNA: TGTGCCAGTAGTATATCCGGACAGACATATAGCAATCAGCCCCAGCATTTT; CDR3 protein: CASSISGQTYSNQPQHF
V gene: TRBV28; J gene: TRBJ2-7; D gene: -; clone size: -; CDR3 DNA: TGTGCCAGTCGCGAGCGGCCAACGACCGAGCAGTACTTC; CDR3 protein: CASRERPTTEQYF
V gene: TRBV11-3; J gene: TRBJ2-2; D gene: -; clone size: many; CDR3 DNA: TGTGCCAGCAGCTTAATGACAGCAAACACCGGGGAGCTGTTTTTT; CDR3 protein: CASSLMTANTGELFF
V gene: TRBV29-1; J gene: TRBJ2-1; D gene: -; clone size: many; CDR3 DNA: TGCACTATCCGGGCGTTCTACAATGAGCAGTTCTTC; CDR3 protein: CTIRAFYNEQFF
V gene: TRBV10-2; J gene: TRBJ1-1; D gene: -; clone size: many; CDR3 DNA: TGCGCCAGCAGCTCTCGGACTGTTGAAGCTTTCTTT; CDR3 protein: CASSSRTVEAFF
V gene: TRBV28; J gene: TRBJ2-4; D gene: -; clone size: once; CDR3 DNA: TGTGCCAGCAAGGAGACAGTGAATACCAAAAACATTCAGTACTTC; CDR3 protein: CASKETVNTKNIQYF
V gene: TRBV28; J gene: TRBJ2-7; D gene: -; clone size: few; CDR3 DNA: TGTGCCATCCTGACAGCCGGGTCCTACGAGCAGTACTTC; CDR3 protein: CAILTAGSYEQYF
V gene: TRBV6-5; J gene: TRBJ2-7; D gene: -; clone size: -; CDR3 DNA: TGTGCCAGCAGCCGCGGAGGGGGTTGGGCCTACGAGCAGTACTTC; CDR3 protein: CASSRGGGWAYEQYF
V gene: TRBV5-1; J gene: TRBJ1-3; D gene: -; clone size: many; CDR3 DNA: TGCGCCAGCAGCTTGGCGTCGCCCAGGGTCTCTGGAAACACCATATATTTT; CDR3 protein: CASSLASPRVSGNTIYF
V gene: TRBV7-8; J gene: TRBJ2-5; D gene: -; clone size: -; CDR3 DNA: TGTGCCAGCAGCTTATTAAAGACCCAGTACTTC; CDR3 protein: CASSLLKTQYF
V gene: TRBV6-2/TRBV6-3; J gene: TRBJ2-3; D gene: -; clone size: many; CDR3 DNA: TGTGCCAGCAGCCTGACAAAACAGACAGATACGCAGTATTTT; CDR3 protein: CASSLTKQTDTQYF
V gene: TRBV7-2; J gene: TRBJ2-1; D gene: -; clone size: many; CDR3 DNA: TGTGCCAGCAGCTTAGAATATGGTGCTGGGGAGCAGTTCTTC; CDR3 protein: CASSLEYGAGEQFF
V gene: TRBV15; J gene: TRBJ2-4; D gene: TRBD2; clone size: few; CDR3 DNA: TGTGCCACCAGCAGAGAGGAACTAGCGGGCCGACAAGCCAAAAACATTCAGTACTTC; CDR3 protein: CATSREELAGRQAKNIQYF
V gene: TRBV14; J gene: TRBJ2-7; D gene: TRBD1; clone size: -; CDR3 DNA: TGTGCCAGCAGCGCGCGCGGACAGGGGTTTTCTTACGAGCAGTACTTC; CDR3 protein: CASSARGQGFSYEQYF
V gene: TRBV12-3/TRBV12-4; J gene: TRBJ2-5; D gene: -; clone size: many; CDR3 DNA: TGTGCCAGCAGTTCCCGTCCGCTGGTTCCGGCTTTAAGAGAGACCCAGTACTTC; CDR3 protein: CASSSRPLVPALRETQYF
V gene: TRBV28; J gene: TRBJ2-7; D gene: TRBD1; clone size: few; CDR3 DNA: TGTGCCAGCAGTTTGGCAGGGGGCGGCCACGAGCAGTACTTC; CDR3 protein: CASSLAGGGHEQYF
V gene: TRBV10-1; J gene: TRBJ2-2; D gene: TRBD2; clone size: few; CDR3 DNA: TGCGCCAGCAGTGGTGGACTAGCGGTAAACACCGGGGAGCTGTTTTTT; CDR3 protein: CASSGGLAVNTGELFF
V gene: TRBV11-3; J gene: TRBJ2-1; D gene: TRBD1; clone size: few; CDR3 DNA: TGTGCCAGCAGCCAAGGCAGGGACAGGGGGCTCAATGAGCAGTTCTTC; CDR3 protein: CASSQGRDRGLNEQFF
V gene: TRBV28; J gene: TRBJ2-2; D gene: -; clone size: many; CDR3 DNA: TGTGCCAGCAGTTTAAGCAGTCGACTGAACACCGGGGAGCTGTTTTTT; CDR3 protein: CASSLSSRLNTGELFF
V gene: TRBV3-1; J gene: TRBJ1-6; D gene: -; clone size: many; CDR3 DNA: TGTGCCAGCAGCCAAGGTTGGTCACCCCTCCACTTT; CDR3 protein: CASSQGWSPLHF
V gene: TRBV15; J gene: TRBJ2-3; D gene: TRBD2; clone size: many; CDR3 DNA: TGTGCCACCAGCAGAGATCGCCTAGCGGGACCCCACGATACGCAGTATTTT; CDR3 protein: CATSRDRLAGPHDTQYF
V gene: TRBV28; J gene: TRBJ1-1; D gene: -; clone size: many; CDR3 DNA: TGTGCCAGCAGTTCCTATCACGGGAACACTGAAGCTTTCTTT; CDR3 protein: CASSSYHGNTEAFF
V gene: TRBV9; J gene: TRBJ1-1; D gene: -; clone size: -; CDR3 DNA: TGTGCCAGCAGTTTTGGACCGAGTAACACTGAAGCTTTCTTT; CDR3 protein: CASSFGPSNTEAFF